This record looks at one T cell receptor beta chain sequence and its context. Its antigen is as yet unknown. The CDR3 contains 12 residues. V dropped 1 base and J dropped 7 bases, with 7 bases sitting between them. In germline, CDR1 is SEHNR, CDR2 FQNEAQ (reference sequence). The data belong to a study of chemoradiotherapy in HPV16-positive cancers. Across the study: Functional T-cell assays on a couple of HPV16-positive patients' cells defined candidate HPV-specific clones and common TCR motifs. Findings of the study overall: For HPV16-positive patients, expanding HPV-responsive T cells associated with longer recurrence-free survival.

Assay: immunoSEQ multiplex PCR; the TCRdb copy retains only in-frame clones and omits some. The sample has some 4,200 clones, approximately 82% seen once. The sample consisted of tumor tissue, taken from a patient who underwent chemoradiotherapy. The J gene is TRBJ1-2, the V gene TRBV7-9; the D is unclear. The receptor comes from a human donor with HPV-associated anogenital cancer. CDR3 sequence reads: CASSLGASGYTF. Written as DNA, the CDR3 is TGTGCCAGCAGCTTAGGAGCGAGTGGCTACACCTTC.